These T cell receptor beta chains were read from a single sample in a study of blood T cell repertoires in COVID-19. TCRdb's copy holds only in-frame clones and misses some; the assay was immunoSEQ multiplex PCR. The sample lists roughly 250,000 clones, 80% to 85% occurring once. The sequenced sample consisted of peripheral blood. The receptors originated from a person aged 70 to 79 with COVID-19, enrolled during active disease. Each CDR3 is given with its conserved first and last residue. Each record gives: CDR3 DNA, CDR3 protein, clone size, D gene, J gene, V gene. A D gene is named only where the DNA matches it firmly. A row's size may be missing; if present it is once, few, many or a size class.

DNA: TGTGCCAACAATACGGGGGAGCAGTACTTC; CDR3: CANNTGEQYF; size: -; D: -; J: TRBJ2-7; V: TRBV19
DNA: TGTGCCAGCAGCCAAGCAGGGGCTGGGAACGAGCAGTACTTC; CDR3: CASSQAGAGNEQYF; size: once; D: -; J: TRBJ2-7; V: TRBV3-1/TRBV3-2
DNA: TGCGCCAGCAGCTTGGGGACAGGGAAGTCCTATGGCTACACCTTC; CDR3: CASSLGTGKSYGYTF; size: few; D: TRBD1; J: TRBJ1-2; V: TRBV5-1
DNA: TGCGCCAGCAGCCAGGGTATGGGTTACGAGCAGTACTTC; CDR3: CASSQGMGYEQYF; size: -; D: -; J: TRBJ2-7; V: TRBV5-1
DNA: TGTGCCAGCAGCCCCCAGGTATCTGGGGCCAACGTCCTGACTTTC; CDR3: CASSPQVSGANVLTF; size: -; D: -; J: TRBJ2-6; V: TRBV7-3
DNA: TGTGCCAGCAGTTTTCTCGATAGCGGGGGACGCCACAATGAGCAGTTCTTC; CDR3: CASSFLDSGGRHNEQFF; size: -; D: TRBD2; J: TRBJ2-1; V: TRBV27
DNA: TGTGCCAGCAGTTCTCTAGCGGTCGGATACAAAGAGACCCAGTACTTC; CDR3: CASSSLAVGYKETQYF; size: -; D: TRBD2; J: TRBJ2-5; V: TRBV6-5
DNA: TGTGCCAGCAGTTTAAAGACGGGAGGGAATCTCTTCGAGCAGTACTTC; CDR3: CASSLKTGGNLFEQYF; size: -; D: TRBD2; J: TRBJ2-7; V: TRBV28
DNA: TGTGCCAGCAGCCCGACAGGGGCCTATGGCTACACCTTC; CDR3: CASSPTGAYGYTF; size: -; D: TRBD1; J: TRBJ1-2; V: TRBV3-1/TRBV3-2
DNA: TGTGCCAGCAGCAGGCGTAGCGGGGGGGGAGTTATAGAGACCCAGTACTTC; CDR3: CASSRRSGGGVIETQYF; size: -; D: TRBD2; J: TRBJ2-5; V: TRBV7-2
DNA: TGTGCCAGCAGCGTAACCCAGGGTGAGCAGTTCTTC; CDR3: CASSVTQGEQFF; size: -; D: -; J: TRBJ2-1; V: TRBV11-3
DNA: TGTGCCAGCACCCGACAGGGGGCGCTTAACGGGGAGCTGTTTTTT; CDR3: CASTRQGALNGELFF; size: -; D: TRBD1; J: TRBJ2-2; V: TRBV27
DNA: TGTGCCAGCAGCTATGACAGGGGGCAAGAGACCCAGTACTTC; CDR3: CASSYDRGQETQYF; size: once; D: TRBD1; J: TRBJ2-5; V: TRBV11-2
DNA: TGTGCCAGCAGTTTAGGTGGCAATGAAAAACTGTTTTTT; CDR3: CASSLGGNEKLFF; size: -; D: -; J: TRBJ1-4; V: TRBV28
DNA: TGTGCCAGTAGTTTCGACAGGGAAACTGAAGCTTTCTTT; CDR3: CASSFDRETEAFF; size: once; D: TRBD1; J: TRBJ1-1; V: TRBV19
DNA: TGTGCCAGTAGTCCTCCTGGTGGGCTAGCGGGAGGAGAGACCGGGGAGCTGTTTTTT; CDR3: CASSPPGGLAGGETGELFF; size: -; D: TRBD2; J: TRBJ2-2; V: TRBV19
DNA: TGCGCCAGCAGCCAACAAGTCCGGGTGGGGAGAAGCACAGATACGCAGTATTTT; CDR3: CASSQQVRVGRSTDTQYF; size: -; D: -; J: TRBJ2-3; V: TRBV4-3
DNA: TGTGCCAGCAGCCAAGATGGGAGGACCCAGTACTTC; CDR3: CASSQDGRTQYF; size: -; D: -; J: TRBJ2-5; V: TRBV4-2
DNA: TGTGCCAGCAGCTTCCCCGGACAGGGGGAATCACCCCTCCACTTT; CDR3: CASSFPGQGESPLHF; size: once; D: TRBD1; J: TRBJ1-6; V: TRBV5-5
DNA: TGTGCCAGTAGTACAAGAACGCAGATATCTGGAAACACCATATATTTT; CDR3: CASSTRTQISGNTIYF; size: -; D: -; J: TRBJ1-3; V: TRBV19
DNA: TGTGCCAGCAGTTTATCGACTTTTGACCACGAGCAGTACTTC; CDR3: CASSLSTFDHEQYF; size: -; D: -; J: TRBJ2-7; V: TRBV28
DNA: TGCGCCAGCAGAGACATCTCCGGGGAGCTGTTTTTT; CDR3: CASRDISGELFF; size: -; D: -; J: TRBJ2-2; V: TRBV10-2
DNA: TGTGCCAGCAGCTTGGATGCGGGACGGGACACCGGGGAGCTGTTTTTT; CDR3: CASSLDAGRDTGELFF; size: -; D: -; J: TRBJ2-2; V: TRBV7-2
DNA: TGTGCCAGCAGTTACTTACAGGGCGAGTACGAGCAGTACTTC; CDR3: CASSYLQGEYEQYF; size: -; D: -; J: TRBJ2-7; V: TRBV6-2/TRBV6-3
DNA: TGCGCCAGCAGCAGGGAGGGACGGCTCCAAGAGACCCAGTACTTC; CDR3: CASSREGRLQETQYF; size: -; D: TRBD2; J: TRBJ2-5; V: TRBV5-1
DNA: TGTGCCAGCAGCCAGAACCTAGCAGATACGCAGTATTTT; CDR3: CASSQNLADTQYF; size: -; D: -; J: TRBJ2-3; V: TRBV3-1/TRBV3-2
DNA: TGTGCCAGCAGCTTACGGACAGGGGCAGAGACCCAGTACTTC; CDR3: CASSLRTGAETQYF; size: few; D: TRBD1; J: TRBJ2-5; V: TRBV3-1/TRBV3-2
DNA: TGTGCCAGCAGCTTCCCCGGAGGTAACAATCAGCCCCAGCATTTT; CDR3: CASSFPGGNNQPQHF; size: few; D: -; J: TRBJ1-5; V: TRBV7-8
DNA: TGTGCCAGCAGTCTGGGACAGGGATCGGCAATGGATTCACCCCTCCACTTT; CDR3: CASSLGQGSAMDSPLHF; size: -; D: TRBD1; J: TRBJ1-6; V: TRBV7-2
DNA: TGTGCCAGCAGCTTTAGGGGGAGTGGCGCAGGGTACACCGGGGAGCTGTTTTTT; CDR3: CASSFRGSGAGYTGELFF; size: -; D: -; J: TRBJ2-2; V: TRBV7-2
DNA: TGTGCCAGCAGTTACAGGGGGTTCAACAATGAGCAGTTCTTC; CDR3: CASSYRGFNNEQFF; size: -; D: -; J: TRBJ2-1; V: TRBV6-6
DNA: TGTGCCAGCACTTTCATAGGGGGCGACTTATTAAGGGGGACGCAGTATTTT; CDR3: CASTFIGGDLLRGTQYF; size: -; D: TRBD1; J: TRBJ2-3; V: TRBV7-2
DNA: TGTGCCAGCCTCAGGGGAGGGGCATACGAGCAGTACTTC; CDR3: CASLRGGAYEQYF; size: -; D: -; J: TRBJ2-7; V: TRBV28
DNA: TGTGCCAGCAGCTTGGAAAGAAGCCACGAGCAGTACTTC; CDR3: CASSLERSHEQYF; size: few; D: -; J: TRBJ2-7; V: TRBV5-4
DNA: TGTGCCAGCAGCGCGGGGACAGGGTTCGGTAATTCACCCCTCCACTTT; CDR3: CASSAGTGFGNSPLHF; size: -; D: TRBD1; J: TRBJ1-6; V: TRBV9
DNA: TGTGCCAGCGGCGACAGGGGGCTGGCGGAGACCCAGTACTTC; CDR3: CASGDRGLAETQYF; size: once; D: TRBD1; J: TRBJ2-5; V: TRBV11-1
DNA: TGTGCCAGCAGCTTAGATCCGGGACAGGGGGCGGCCGGCACTGAAGCTTTCTTT; CDR3: CASSLDPGQGAAGTEAFF; size: -; D: TRBD1; J: TRBJ1-1; V: TRBV7-2
DNA: TGTGCCAGCAGCTTCAGGTTTGAAGCTTTCTTT; CDR3: CASSFRFEAFF; size: few; D: -; J: TRBJ1-1; V: TRBV5-6
DNA: TGTGCCAGCAGCCAAGGAAAAAGGGGCGCGAGGTTCACAGATACGCAGTATTTT; CDR3: CASSQGKRGARFTDTQYF; size: -; D: -; J: TRBJ2-3; V: TRBV14
DNA: TGTGCCAGCAGCGTGGACAGGGGCAACGAGCAGTACTTC; CDR3: CASSVDRGNEQYF; size: -; D: TRBD1; J: TRBJ2-7; V: TRBV9
DNA: TGTGCCAGACCACCCGGGACAGATTTCGCAGATACGCAGTATTTT; CDR3: CARPPGTDFADTQYF; size: -; D: -; J: TRBJ2-3; V: TRBV21-1
DNA: TGTGCCAGCAGTTCCGCGGCGAGGGAGGCTGAAGCTTTCTTT; CDR3: CASSSAAREAEAFF; size: -; D: -; J: TRBJ1-1; V: TRBV6-5
DNA: TGTGCCAGTAGCCTCCCGGGACAGGGCTACGAGCAGTACTTC; CDR3: CASSLPGQGYEQYF; size: once; D: TRBD1; J: TRBJ2-7; V: TRBV19
DNA: TGTGCCAGCAGCTTAGCGGGAGGGGATGGCTACACCTTC; CDR3: CASSLAGGDGYTF; size: -; D: -; J: TRBJ1-2; V: TRBV7-2
DNA: TGTGCCAGCAGGGGGGGACAGAATAATGAAAAACTGTTTTTT; CDR3: CASRGGQNNEKLFF; size: few; D: TRBD1; J: TRBJ1-4; V: TRBV6-6
DNA: TGTGCCAGTAGTCATAGGCCGGGTGAAGCTTTCTTT; CDR3: CASSHRPGEAFF; size: few; D: -; J: TRBJ1-1; V: TRBV19
DNA: TGTGCCAGCAGCCGTAACAGGGTTGGCTACACCTTC; CDR3: CASSRNRVGYTF; size: -; D: -; J: TRBJ1-2; V: TRBV14
DNA: TGTGCCAGCAGCTTAGCGGGCGGCAGGGGCGATGAGCAGTTCTTC; CDR3: CASSLAGGRGDEQFF; size: -; D: -; J: TRBJ2-1; V: TRBV7-9
DNA: TGCGCCAGCAGCCAAAGCGGGAGCTATGGCTACACCTTC; CDR3: CASSQSGSYGYTF; size: once; D: -; J: TRBJ1-2; V: TRBV4-1
DNA: TGCGCCAGCAGCTTACAAGGGGTTGATGGCTACACCTTC; CDR3: CASSLQGVDGYTF; size: -; D: -; J: TRBJ1-2; V: TRBV5-1
DNA: TGTGCCAGCAGTGAAGGAAGGGGCGCGATCCACGAGCAGTACTTC; CDR3: CASSEGRGAIHEQYF; size: -; D: -; J: TRBJ2-7; V: TRBV6-1
DNA: TGTGCCAGCAGCCTAGGAGGGGTGGCCCAGTACTTC; CDR3: CASSLGGVAQYF; size: -; D: -; J: TRBJ2-5; V: TRBV12-3/TRBV12-4
DNA: TGTGCCAGCAGTCTAACAGGCTCCAGGACCCAAGAGACCCAGTACTTC; CDR3: CASSLTGSRTQETQYF; size: -; D: -; J: TRBJ2-5; V: TRBV28
DNA: TGTGCCAGCTCACCAGGGGCAGCCATGAACACTGAAGCTTTCTTT; CDR3: CASSPGAAMNTEAFF; size: -; D: -; J: TRBJ1-1; V: TRBV18